This passage covers 28 T cell receptor beta chains from one sample sequenced in a study of T cells after yellow fever vaccination. TCRdb recomputed calls from the 5' RACE reads with MiXCR, one row per CDR3 protein. The table shows roughly 120,000 distinct CDR3 sequences, with 6.5% to 8% occurring only once. The specimen comprised CD4+ T cells sorted from PBMCs, sampled 10 days after the first yellow fever vaccination. These receptors came from a man younger than 30 who received the YFV17D yellow fever vaccine.

At least ten counts were recorded for this clonotype. The rearrangement joins TRBV7-2 to TRBJ2-1, with D uncertain. Trimming took 10 bases from V and 0 from J, leaving 13 bases between them. The CDR3 has 14 residues. Germline CDR1 reads SGHTA; CDR2 reads FQGNSA. In nucleotides, the CDR3 is TGTGCCACTACAAGCCCTAACTCCTACAATGAGCAGTTCTTC. Protein sequence: CATTSPNSYNEQFF.

This clonotype was recorded at least ten times. The chain carries TRBV5-1 and TRBJ2-2; D is perhaps TRBD1 or TRBD2 (6 bases each). V was shortened by 0 bases and J by 3 bases, with 18 bases between the two germline ends. The germline gives CDR1 SGHRS, CDR2 YFSETQ. CDR3 length: 18 residues. The CDR3 here is CASSLERTSGADTGELFF. The CDR3 region has the DNA TGCGCCAGCAGCTTGGAACGAACCTCGGGGGCGGACACCGGGGAGCTGTTTTTT.

The chain links TRBV5-1 to TRBJ2-5, with D perhaps TRBD1 (5 bases). Between the trimmed V and J ends, which lost 4 bases and 1 base, there was a span of 14 bases. Germline V CDR1 and CDR2: SGHRS, YFSETQ. The CDR3 runs to 15 residues. CDR3: CASSGAGYPQETQYF. The CDR3 bases are TGCGCCAGCAGCGGCGCAGGGTATCCCCAAGAGACCCAGTACTTC.

This clonotype was seen ten or more times. The chain links TRBV7-2 to TRBJ1-5; D not resolved. V shed 3 bases and J shed 6 bases, with 9 bases lying between them. There are 13 residues in the CDR3. Germline loops: CDR1 SGHTA, CDR2 FQGNSA. The CDR3 DNA is TGTGCCAGCAGCTTTATAATATCTCAGCCCCAGCATTTT. Translated, it gives CASSFIISQPQHF.

This clonotype was detected ten times or more. The rearrangement uses TRBV5-6 and TRBJ1-5, with D uncertain. Between the trimmed V and J ends, which lost 5 bases and 4 bases, there was a span of 7 bases. From germline, CDR1 is SGHDT and CDR2 YYEEEE. This CDR3 has 12 residues. The CDR3 loop reads CASSFLNQPQHF. DNA of the CDR3: TGTGCCAGCAGTTTCCTTAATCAGCCCCAGCATTTT.

This clonotype was found many times. The chain couples TRBV5-5 to TRBJ2-7, with TRBD2 as a possible D gene (5 bases). The V gene lost 0 bases and the J gene lost 0 bases, with 10 bases spanning the gap. This CDR3 has 15 amino acids. CDR1 is SGHKS and CDR2 is YYEKEE in the germline V gene (reference sequence). In DNA, the CDR3 is TGTGCCAGCAGCTTGGATCTAGCTCTCTCCTACGAGCAGTACTTC. Translation gives CASSLDLALSYEQYF.

At least ten counts were recorded for this clonotype. The chain couples TRBV20-1 to TRBJ1-1, with D uncertain. Trimming left V 5 bases short and J 2 bases short, with 9 bases between. The CDR3 has 12 residues. CDR1 and CDR2 (germline): DFQATT, SNEGSKA (reference sequence). The CDR3 nucleotides are TGCAGTGCTTTAAGGGATAACACTGAAGCTTTCTTT. Protein product: CSALRDNTEAFF.

This clonotype was picked up many times. The chain joins TRBV20-1 to TRBJ2-1; D not resolved. Trimming left V 2 bases short and J 3 bases short, with 5 bases between. Germline lookup yields CDR1 DFQATT and CDR2 SNEGSKA (reference sequence). CDR3 length equals 12 residues. CDR3 DNA: TGCAGTGCTAGAATTTTCTACAATGAGCAGTTCTTC. Amino acid sequence: CSARIFYNEQFF.

At least ten counts were recorded for this clonotype. The chain carries TRBV5-1 and TRBJ2-1; D is possibly TRBD2 (6 bases). Between the trimmed V and J ends, which lost 0 bases and 3 bases, there was a span of 13 bases. This CDR3 has 16 residues. From germline, CDR1 is SGHRS and CDR2 YFSETQ. CDR3 protein: CASSLAVGGYYNEQFF. CDR3 in DNA: TGCGCCAGCAGCTTGGCCGTGGGGGGATACTACAATGAGCAGTTCTTC. The whole variable domain, filled in from reference TRBV5-1 and TRBJ2-1, reads KAGVTQTPRYLIKTRGQQVTLSCSPISGHRSVSWYQQTPGQGLQFLFEYFSETQRNKGNFPGRFSGRQFSNSRSEMNVSTLELGDSALYLCASSLAVGGYYNEQFFGPGTRLTVL.

Many counts were recorded for this clonotype. The chain has TRBV5-4 and TRBJ1-1; D uncertain. Germline CDR1 and CDR2: SGHNT and YYREEE (reference sequence). Trimming took 5 bases from V and 2 from J, leaving 19 bases between them. CDR3 length equals 16 residues. The CDR3, as DNA: TGTGCCAGCAGTAGCCGTACGCAGCTATACAACACTGAAGCTTTCTTT. Translating gives CASSSRTQLYNTEAFF.

This clonotype was observed at least ten times. V gene TRBV12-3 or TRBV12-4 combines with J gene TRBJ2-2, with D possibly TRBD1 on 7 matching bases. V was shortened by 9 bases and J by 3 bases, with 11 bases between the two germline ends. The CDR3 loop spans 13 amino acids. In nucleotides, the CDR3 is TGTGCCAGTCTCAGGGGGGACACCGGGGAGCTGTTTTTT. This sequence encodes CASLRGDTGELFF.

A few counts support this clonotype. This chain joins TRBV6-2 or TRBV6-3 and TRBJ2-3, with 14 bases identical to TRBD2. V was pared by 6 bases and J by 0 bases, with 11 bases of the junction left unmatched. Germline lookup yields CDR1 MNHEY and CDR2 SVGEGT. The CDR3 is 19 residues long. The DNA of the CDR3 is TGTGCCAGCAGGATACCCGGGACTAGCGGGGGCCCTAGCACAGATACGCAGTATTTT. It is translated as CASRIPGTSGGPSTDTQYF.

The V call is TRBV24-1, the J call TRBJ2-3, with 8 positions matching TRBD1. Germline CDR1 is KGHDR and CDR2 is SFDVKD. The J segment lost 4 bases and the V segment lost 5 bases, leaving 7 bases of the junction unmatched. The CDR3 totals 15 residues. The DNA of the CDR3 is TGTGCCACCAGTGCCGGACAGGGTAGGGCAGATACGCAGTATTTT. Its translation is CATSAGQGRADTQYF.

This clonotype has just a few counts. V and J are TRBV18 and TRBJ2-5; the D is unclear. Trimming took 6 bases from V and 3 from J, leaving 11 bases between them. Per the germline V gene, CDR1 is KGHSH and CDR2 is LQKENI. The CDR3 sequence is 13 residues long. The CDR3 loop is CASSRTIEETQYF. CDR3 DNA sequence: TGTGCCAGCTCCCGAACTATTGAAGAGACCCAGTACTTC.

This clonotype was counted ten times or more. The rearrangement links TRBV28 to TRBJ2-1, with a possible D match to TRBD1 (5 bases). CDR3 length equals 13 residues. Trimming removed 7 bases from V and 10 bases from J, with 17 bases in between. From germline, CDR1 is MDHEN and CDR2 SYDVKM. The CDR3 DNA is TGTGCCAGCACCTTTATAGGGGTTGGCGAGCAGTTCTTC. It encodes CASTFIGVGEQFF.

This clonotype came up many times. The chain joins TRBV7-6 to TRBJ2-1, with 7 positions matching TRBD1. CDR1 is SGHVS, CDR2 FNYEAQ, per germline. The V and J ends lost 5 bases and 8 bases, in that order; junction bases with no gene match: 9. The length of the CDR3 is 14 residues. The CDR3 region is CASSPFGQDDEQFF. CDR3 nucleotide sequence: TGTGCCAGCAGCCCCTTCGGACAGGACGATGAGCAGTTCTTC.

In its sample, this clonotype was seen many times. The chain couples TRBV7-2 to TRBJ2-4, with no clear D. The CDR3 has 12 amino acids. Germline V CDR1 and CDR2: SGHTA, FQGNSA. Trimming left V 5 bases short and J 8 bases short, with 10 bases between. Written as DNA, the CDR3 is TGTGCCAGCAGCCCAGGTCAATACATTCAGTACTTC. It translates to CASSPGQYIQYF.

This clonotype has at least ten counts. The gene calls are TRBV30 and TRBJ2-1; D is perhaps TRBD1 (6 bases). Deletions cut 0 bases from V and 3 bases from J, with 12 bases between. CDR3 length equals 15 residues. Per germline, CDR1 GTSNPN and CDR2 SVGIG (reference sequence). This chain's CDR3 is CAWSVVGALYNEQFF. CDR3 bases: TGTGCCTGGAGTGTAGTGGGGGCCCTCTACAATGAGCAGTTCTTC. Supplemented by reference TRBV30 and TRBJ2-1, the full variable domain reads SQTIHQWPATLVQPVGSPLSLECTVEGTSNPNLYWYRQAAGRGLQLLFYSVGIGQISSEVPQNLSASRPQDRQFILSSKKLLLSDSGFYLCAWSVVGALYNEQFFGPGTRLTVL.

This clonotype showed up many times. The genes are TRBV20-1 and TRBJ1-5; D call uncertain. The germline V gene encodes CDR1 DFQATT and CDR2 SNEGSKA (reference sequence). CDR3 size: 16 residues. Trimming took off 1 base at V and 7 bases at J, with 20 bases between the two ends. The CDR3 DNA reads TGCAGTGCTAGAGGGGGATTTCTCCCGGTAGAGCAGCCCCAGCATTTT. Amino acid sequence: CSARGGFLPVEQPQHF.

In this sample, this clonotype turned up many times. The J gene is TRBJ2-1, the V gene TRBV6-5; TRBD1 or TRBD2 may be the D gene (5 bases each). The CDR3 totals 11 residues. The V and J ends lost 6 bases and 9 bases respectively, with 9 bases between them. In germline, CDR1 is MNHEY, CDR2 SVGAGI. The CDR3 spells CASSRGVEQFF. The CDR3 nucleotides are TGTGCCAGCAGCCGGGGCGTTGAGCAGTTCTTC.

This clonotype was counted many times. The chain employs TRBV28 and TRBJ1-4; D is unclear. V lost 6 bases and J lost 0, with 8 bases in between. Germline CDR1 is MDHEN and CDR2 is SYDVKM. This CDR3 contains 14 residues. CDR3 sequence (DNA): TGTGCCAGCAGAAAAGGTGCAACTAATGAAAAACTGTTTTTT. This sequence encodes CASRKGATNEKLFF.

This clonotype occurred many times. The chain has TRBV27 and TRBJ2-7; TRBD1 might be the D (6 bases). The CDR3 is made up of 11 amino acids. CDR1 is MNHEY and CDR2 is SMNVEV in the germline V gene (reference sequence). V gave up 8 bases and J gave up 5 bases, with 10 bases separating them. This CDR3 is CASSRGNEQYF. The CDR3 bases are TGTGCCAGCTCCAGGGGAAACGAGCAGTACTTC.

Ten or more counts support this clonotype. The chain recombines TRBV6-1 with TRBJ2-5; TRBD2 agrees at 10 bases. V lost 6 bases and J lost 2; bases outside the gene matches: 9. The CDR3 extends over 16 amino acids. Germline CDR1 is MNHNS and CDR2 is SASEGT. CDR3: CASRRTSGGIQETQYF. The CDR3 coding sequence is TGTGCCAGCAGGCGGACTAGCGGCGGTATTCAAGAGACCCAGTACTTC.

This clonotype showed up just a few times. V gene TRBV24-1 combines with J gene TRBJ2-7; D is perhaps TRBD2 (5 bases). The V end lost 3 bases, the J end lost 5 bases, and 10 bases lay between the germline ends. This CDR3 is 13 amino acids long. CDR1 and CDR2 (germline): KGHDR, SFDVKD. This chain's CDR3 is CATSDHGVHEQYV. Written as DNA, the CDR3 is TGTGCCACCAGTGATCACGGGGTCCACGAGCAGTACGTC.

This clonotype was found many times. The chain uses TRBV7-6 and TRBJ2-5, with TRBD2 identical over 14 bases. Losses at the gene ends were 0 bases for V and 4 bases for J; bases not matched to a gene: 7. Germline-derived CDR1 and CDR2 are SGHVS and FNYEAQ. The CDR3 consists of 18 residues. CDR3: CASSLASGTSGGRETQYF. The CDR3 DNA sequence: TGTGCCAGCAGCTTAGCGAGTGGGACTAGCGGGGGAAGAGAGACCCAGTACTTC. The complete variable domain, with remaining parts taken from reference TRBV7-6 and TRBJ2-5, reads GAGVSQSPRYKVTKRGQDVALRCDPISGHVSLYWYRQALGQGPEFLTYFNYEAQQDKSGLPNDRFSAERPEGSISTLTIQRTEQRDSAMYRCASSLASGTSGGRETQYFGPGTRLLVL.

This clonotype was observed many times. The chain has TRBV4-1 and TRBJ1-5, with D uncertain. Looked up from germline, CDR1 is MGHRA and CDR2 is YSYEKL. V lost 2 bases and J lost 9, with 17 bases in between. The CDR3 spans 15 residues. For the CDR3, the DNA is TGCGCCAGCAGCCAACCGGACTCCGGTCCGGGGCCCCAGCATTTT. This encodes CASSQPDSGPGPQHF.

The V and J genes are TRBV1 and TRBJ2-2; no check of the table's D call, TRBD1, against the DNA was made. TRBV1 is annotated as a pseudogene. The CDR3 has 13 residues. The CDR3 region is CTPGTANTGELFF. The CDR3 DNA reads as TGCACCCCCGGGACAGCCAACACCGGGGAGCTGTTTTTT.

This clonotype appeared a few times. The CDR3 DNA reads TGTGCCAGCAGTGACCCACTAGGGGATTTGAACACTGAAGCTTTCTTT. It translates to CASSDPLGDLNTEAFF. The chain links TRBV6-4 to TRBJ1-1, with D perhaps TRBD1 (5 bases). The CDR3 totals 16 residues. The germline gives CDR1 MRHNA, CDR2 SNTAGT. Trimming shortened V by 2 bases and J by 0 bases, and 13 bases separated the two germline ends.